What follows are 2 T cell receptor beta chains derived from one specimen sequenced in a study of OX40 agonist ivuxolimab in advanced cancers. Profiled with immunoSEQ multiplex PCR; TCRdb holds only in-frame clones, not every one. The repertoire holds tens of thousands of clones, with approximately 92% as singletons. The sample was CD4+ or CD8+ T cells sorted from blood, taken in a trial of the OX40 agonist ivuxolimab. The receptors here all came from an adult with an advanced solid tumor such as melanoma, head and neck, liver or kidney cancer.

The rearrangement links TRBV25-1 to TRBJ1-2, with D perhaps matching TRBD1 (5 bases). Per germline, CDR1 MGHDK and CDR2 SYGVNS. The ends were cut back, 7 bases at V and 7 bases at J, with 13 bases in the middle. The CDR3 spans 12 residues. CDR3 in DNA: TGTGCCAGCACGTTCGGGGCTGGTGGCTACACCTTC. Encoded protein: CASTFGAGGYTF.

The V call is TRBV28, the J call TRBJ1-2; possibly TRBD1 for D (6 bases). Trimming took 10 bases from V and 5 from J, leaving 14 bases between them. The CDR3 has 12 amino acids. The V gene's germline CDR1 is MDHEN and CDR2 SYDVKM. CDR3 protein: CATSYRDYGYTF. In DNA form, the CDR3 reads TGTGCCACATCATACAGGGATTATGGCTACACCTTC.